The entry below describes one T cell receptor (beta chain). The target antigen is unknown. This specimen belongs to a study of T cells in Graves' hyperthyroidism and ophthalmopathy. General study results and limits: Blood held most thyroid clonotypes expanded above 0.001 frequency.

The investigators amplified TCR beta CDR3 regions from RNA transcripts. The primer set for the first-round RT-PCR of the TCR CDR3 was HTBI. TCRdb itself ran the multiplex PCR reads through MiXCR, one entry per CDR3 protein. This table has 650,000 to 750,000 distinct CDR3 sequences, around 13% appearing once. CDR3 length: 17 amino acids. CDR1 and CDR2 from the germline V gene are SEHNR and FQNEAQ (reference sequence). The J segment lost 5 bases and the V segment lost 8 bases, leaving 9 bases of the junction unmatched. PBMCs came from less than 11 ml fresh peripheral blood. Sample: blood. The chain recombines TRBV7-9 with TRBJ2-2, with TRBD2 identical over 15 bases. The receptor's source is a woman younger than 30 with Graves' hyperthyroidism. CDR3 DNA: TGTGCCAGCCATCCTGGACTAGCGGGAGGGGTGACCGGGGAGCTGTTTTTT. The encoded protein is CASHPGLAGGVTGELFF.